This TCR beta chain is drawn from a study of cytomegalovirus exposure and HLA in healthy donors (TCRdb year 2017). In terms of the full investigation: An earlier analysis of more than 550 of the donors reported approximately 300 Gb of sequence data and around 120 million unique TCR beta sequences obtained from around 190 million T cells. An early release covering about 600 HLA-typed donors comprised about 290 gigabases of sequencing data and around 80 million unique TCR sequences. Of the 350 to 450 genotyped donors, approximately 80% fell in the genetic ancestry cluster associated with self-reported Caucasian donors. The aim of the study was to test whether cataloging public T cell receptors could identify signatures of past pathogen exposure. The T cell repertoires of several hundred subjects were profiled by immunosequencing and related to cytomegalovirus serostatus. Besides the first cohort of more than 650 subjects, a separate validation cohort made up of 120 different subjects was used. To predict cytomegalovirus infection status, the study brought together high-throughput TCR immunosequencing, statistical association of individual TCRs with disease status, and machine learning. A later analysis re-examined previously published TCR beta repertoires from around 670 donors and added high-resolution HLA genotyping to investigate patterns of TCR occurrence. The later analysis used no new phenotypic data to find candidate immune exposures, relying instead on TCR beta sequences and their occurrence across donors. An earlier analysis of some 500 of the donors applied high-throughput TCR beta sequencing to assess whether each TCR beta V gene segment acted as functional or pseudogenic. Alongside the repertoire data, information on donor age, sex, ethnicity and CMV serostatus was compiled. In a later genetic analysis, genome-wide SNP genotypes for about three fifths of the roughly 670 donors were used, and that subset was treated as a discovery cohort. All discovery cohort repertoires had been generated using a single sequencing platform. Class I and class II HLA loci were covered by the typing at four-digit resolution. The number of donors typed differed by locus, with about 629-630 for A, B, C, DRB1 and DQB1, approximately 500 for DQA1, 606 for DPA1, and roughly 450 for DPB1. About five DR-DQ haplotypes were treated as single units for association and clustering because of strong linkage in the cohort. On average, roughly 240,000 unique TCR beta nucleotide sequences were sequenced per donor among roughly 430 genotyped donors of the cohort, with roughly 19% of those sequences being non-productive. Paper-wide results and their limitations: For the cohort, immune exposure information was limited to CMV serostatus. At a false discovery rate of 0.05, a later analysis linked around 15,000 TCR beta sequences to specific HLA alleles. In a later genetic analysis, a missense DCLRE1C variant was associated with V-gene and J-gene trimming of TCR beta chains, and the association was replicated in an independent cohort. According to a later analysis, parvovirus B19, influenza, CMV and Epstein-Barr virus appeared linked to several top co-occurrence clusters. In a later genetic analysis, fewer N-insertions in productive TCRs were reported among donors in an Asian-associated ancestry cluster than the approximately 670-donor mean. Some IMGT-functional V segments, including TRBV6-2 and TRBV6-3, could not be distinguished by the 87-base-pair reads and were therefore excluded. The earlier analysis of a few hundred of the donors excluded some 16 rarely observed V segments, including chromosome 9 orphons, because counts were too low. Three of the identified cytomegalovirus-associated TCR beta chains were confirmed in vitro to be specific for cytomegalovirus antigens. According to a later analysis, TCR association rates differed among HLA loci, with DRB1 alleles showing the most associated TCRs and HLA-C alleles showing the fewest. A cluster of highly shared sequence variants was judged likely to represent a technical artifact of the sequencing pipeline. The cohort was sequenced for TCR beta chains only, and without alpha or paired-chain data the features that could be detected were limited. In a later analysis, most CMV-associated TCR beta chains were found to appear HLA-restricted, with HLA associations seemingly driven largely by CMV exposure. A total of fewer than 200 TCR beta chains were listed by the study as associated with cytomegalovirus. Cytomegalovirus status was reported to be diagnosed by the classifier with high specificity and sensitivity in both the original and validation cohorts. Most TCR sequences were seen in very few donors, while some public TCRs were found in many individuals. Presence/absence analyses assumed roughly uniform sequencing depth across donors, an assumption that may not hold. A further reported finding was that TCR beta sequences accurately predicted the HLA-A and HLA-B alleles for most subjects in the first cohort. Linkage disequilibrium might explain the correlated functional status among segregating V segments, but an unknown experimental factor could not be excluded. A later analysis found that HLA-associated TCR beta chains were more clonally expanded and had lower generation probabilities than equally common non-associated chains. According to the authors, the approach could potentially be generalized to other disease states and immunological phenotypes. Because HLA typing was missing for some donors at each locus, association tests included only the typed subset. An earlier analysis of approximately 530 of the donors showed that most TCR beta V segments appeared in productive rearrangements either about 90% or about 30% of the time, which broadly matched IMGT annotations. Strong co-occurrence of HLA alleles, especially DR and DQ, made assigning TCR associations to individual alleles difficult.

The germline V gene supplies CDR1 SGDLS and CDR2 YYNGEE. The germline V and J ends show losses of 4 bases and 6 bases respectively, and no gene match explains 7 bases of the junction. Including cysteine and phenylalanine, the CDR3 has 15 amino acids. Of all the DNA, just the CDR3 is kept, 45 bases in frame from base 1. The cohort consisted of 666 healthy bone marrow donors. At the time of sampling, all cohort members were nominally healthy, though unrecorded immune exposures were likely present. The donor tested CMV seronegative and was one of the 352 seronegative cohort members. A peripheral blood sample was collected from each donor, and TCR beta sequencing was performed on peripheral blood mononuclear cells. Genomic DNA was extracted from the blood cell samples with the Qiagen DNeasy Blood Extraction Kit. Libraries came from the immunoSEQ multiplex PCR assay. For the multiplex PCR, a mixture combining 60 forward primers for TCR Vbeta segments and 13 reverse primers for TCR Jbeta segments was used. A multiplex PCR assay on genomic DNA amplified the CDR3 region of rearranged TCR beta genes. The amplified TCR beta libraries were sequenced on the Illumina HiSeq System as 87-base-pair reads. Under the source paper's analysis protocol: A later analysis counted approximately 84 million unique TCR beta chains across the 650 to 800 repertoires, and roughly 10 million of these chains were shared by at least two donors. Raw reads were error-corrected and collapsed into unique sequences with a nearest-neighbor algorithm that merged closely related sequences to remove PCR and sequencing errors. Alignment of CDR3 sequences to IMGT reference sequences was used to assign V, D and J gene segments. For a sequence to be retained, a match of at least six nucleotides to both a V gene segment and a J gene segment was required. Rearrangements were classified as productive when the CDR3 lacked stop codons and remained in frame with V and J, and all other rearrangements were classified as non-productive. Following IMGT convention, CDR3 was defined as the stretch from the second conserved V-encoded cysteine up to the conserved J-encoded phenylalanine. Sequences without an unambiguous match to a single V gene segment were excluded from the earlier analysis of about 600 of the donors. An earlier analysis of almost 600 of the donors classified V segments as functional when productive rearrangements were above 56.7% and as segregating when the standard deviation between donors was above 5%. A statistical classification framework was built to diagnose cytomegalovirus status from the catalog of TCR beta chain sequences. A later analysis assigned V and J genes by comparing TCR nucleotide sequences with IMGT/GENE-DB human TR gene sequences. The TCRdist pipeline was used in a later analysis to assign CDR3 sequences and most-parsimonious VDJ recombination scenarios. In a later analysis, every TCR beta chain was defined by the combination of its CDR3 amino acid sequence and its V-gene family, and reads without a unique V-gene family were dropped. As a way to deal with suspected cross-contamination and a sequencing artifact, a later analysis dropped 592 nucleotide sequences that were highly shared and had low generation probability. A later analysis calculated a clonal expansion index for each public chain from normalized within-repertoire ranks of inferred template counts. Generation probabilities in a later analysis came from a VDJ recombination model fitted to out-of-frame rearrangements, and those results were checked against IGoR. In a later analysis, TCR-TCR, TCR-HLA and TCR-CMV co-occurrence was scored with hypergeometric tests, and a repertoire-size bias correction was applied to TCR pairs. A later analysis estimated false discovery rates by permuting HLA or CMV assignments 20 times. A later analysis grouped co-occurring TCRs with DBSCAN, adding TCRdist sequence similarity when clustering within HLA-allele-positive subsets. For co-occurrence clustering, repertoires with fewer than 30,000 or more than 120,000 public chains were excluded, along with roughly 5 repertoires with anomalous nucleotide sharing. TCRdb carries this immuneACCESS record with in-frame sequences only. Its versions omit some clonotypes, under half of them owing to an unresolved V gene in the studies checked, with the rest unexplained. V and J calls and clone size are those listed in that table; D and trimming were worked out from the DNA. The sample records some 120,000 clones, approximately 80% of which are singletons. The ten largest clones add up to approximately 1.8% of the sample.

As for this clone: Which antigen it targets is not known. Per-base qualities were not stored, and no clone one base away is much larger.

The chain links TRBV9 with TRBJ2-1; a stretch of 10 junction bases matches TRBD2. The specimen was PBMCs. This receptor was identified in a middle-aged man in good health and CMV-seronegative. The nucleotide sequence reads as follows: TGTGCCAGCAGCATCCTAGCGGGGGTCTCCAATGAGCAGTTCTTC. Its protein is CASSILAGVSNEQFF.